Sequencing of this T cell receptor beta chain was carried out in a study of regulatory T cells in long-lasting Graves disease. The CDR3 covers 15 residues. Germline CDR1 and CDR2: SGHNT and YENEEA. This sample's time point: newly diagnosed GD, antithyroid drugs for less than 3 months. RNA from PBMCs was the source of the TCR library. Relying on iRepertoire HTBI primers and Arm-PCR of CDR3 regions, the team built TCR beta libraries. Via MiXCR, TCRdb re-called the multiplex PCR reads, giving one row per CDR3 protein. The sample has 620,000 or so distinct CDR3 sequences, roughly 16% seen once. On this clonotype: Sequence at one end of the junction differs from germline and may be a read error.

This sample was shared with a second study, whose subject was T cells in Graves' hyperthyroidism and ophthalmopathy.

J is TRBJ2-2 and V is TRBV11-3; D possibly corresponds to TRBD2 (7 bases). The receptor was derived from a woman aged 25 to 45 with Graves disease. The sequences come from peripheral blood mononuclear cells (PBMCs), collected at new diagnosis, from a patient treated with antithyroid drugs. The CDR3 DNA is TGCGCCAGCAGCCCCCCCCGGGGGGCCACCGGGGAGCTGTTTTTT. Amino acids: CASSPPRGATGELFF.